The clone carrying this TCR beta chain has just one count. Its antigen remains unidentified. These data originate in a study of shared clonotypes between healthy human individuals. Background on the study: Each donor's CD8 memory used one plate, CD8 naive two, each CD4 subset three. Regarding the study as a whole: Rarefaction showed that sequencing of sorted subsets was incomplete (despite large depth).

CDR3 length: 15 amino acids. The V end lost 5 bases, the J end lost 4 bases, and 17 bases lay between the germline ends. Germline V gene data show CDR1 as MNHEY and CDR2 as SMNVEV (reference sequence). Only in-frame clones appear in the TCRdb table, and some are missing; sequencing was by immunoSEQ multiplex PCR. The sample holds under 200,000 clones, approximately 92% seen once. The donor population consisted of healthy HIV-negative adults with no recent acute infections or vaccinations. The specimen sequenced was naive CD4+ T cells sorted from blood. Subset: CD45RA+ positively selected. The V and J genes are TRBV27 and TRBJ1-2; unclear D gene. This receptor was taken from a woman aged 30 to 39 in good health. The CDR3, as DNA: TGTGCCAGCAGTCCCCGGACGGTCTTGGGCTATGGCTACACCTTC. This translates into CASSPRTVLGYGYTF.